This passage covers 20 T cell receptor beta chains from one sample sequenced in a study of tumor-infiltrating lymphocytes in localized non-small cell lung cancer. Clones were sequenced by immunoSEQ multiplex PCR, and TCRdb holds only the in-frame ones, with some missing. The repertoire holds around 13,000 clones, with 68% as singletons. Input material: uninvolved lung tissue not adjacent to the tumor. These receptors originate from a human donor with non-small cell lung cancer.

The chain has TRBV5-1 and TRBJ2-2, with D unresolved. Deletions cut 0 bases from V and 2 bases from J, with 11 bases between. This CDR3 contains 16 residues. Germline values: CDR1 SGHRS, CDR2 YFSETQ. This chain's CDR3 is CASSLGPQKNTGELFF. The CDR3 DNA is TGCGCCAGCAGCTTGGGTCCACAGAAAAACACCGGGGAGCTGTTTTTT.

The gene calls are TRBV11-3 and TRBJ2-3, with a weak D call TRBD2 (6 bases). Germline lookup yields CDR1 SGHNT and CDR2 YENEEA. This CDR3 has 16 residues. Trimming took off 4 bases at V and 1 base at J, with 15 bases between the two ends. CDR3 nucleotide sequence: TGTGCCAGCAGCTCCTTCCCGGGACTTCGCACAGATACGCAGTATTTT. It encodes CASSSFPGLRTDTQYF.

This clone was picked up a small number of times. The rearrangement joins TRBV18 to TRBJ2-7; 8 nucleotides line up with TRBD2. This CDR3 region has 15 residues. Trimming took 6 bases from V and 1 from J; bases not matched to a gene: 8. CDR1 and CDR2 from the germline V gene are KGHSH and LQKENI. The CDR3 reads CASSRGGPGSYEQYF. In nucleotides, the CDR3 is TGTGCCAGCTCCCGGGGGGGACCGGGTTCCTACGAGCAGTACTTC.

This rearrangement joins TRBV29-1 to TRBJ1-2, with 7 bases matching TRBD1. In germline, CDR1 is SQVTM, CDR2 ANQGSEA. The junction had 9 bases not matched to a gene; V was cut back by 4 bases and J by 1 base. The CDR3 runs 15 residues. CDR3 DNA sequence: TGCAGCGTTGGTATACAGGGGCGTCTTAACTATGGCTACACCTTC. This sequence encodes CSVGIQGRLNYGYTF.

The chain uses TRBV4-1 and TRBJ2-5, with D perhaps matching TRBD1 or TRBD2 (6 bases each). The CDR3 has 15 residues. The germline V gene encodes CDR1 MGHRA and CDR2 YSYEKL. V lost 6 bases and J lost 2, with 16 bases in between. In DNA, the CDR3 is TGCGCCAGCAGTCGGGGGCGGACCCAACAAGAGACCCAGTACTTC. It is translated as CASSRGRTQQETQYF.

The gene calls are TRBV10-3 and TRBJ1-4; 10 bases line up with TRBD1. Germline V CDR1 and CDR2: ENHRY, SYGVKD. V shed 6 bases, J shed 10 bases, and the junction held 17 bases outside the gene matches. CDR3 length: 17 amino acids. The CDR3 loop reads CAIRPGQGEYDVRKLFF. CDR3 coding DNA: TGTGCCATCAGACCAGGACAGGGGGAATATGACGTCCGAAAACTGTTTTTT.

A few counts support this clone. The chain carries TRBV19 and TRBJ1-6; D gene unclear. This CDR3 spans 13 amino acids. The V end lost 6 bases, the J end lost 7 bases, and 10 bases lay between the germline ends. Per germline, CDR1 LNHDA and CDR2 SQIVND (reference sequence). The CDR3, as DNA: TGTGCCAGTAGCGGGCACGGCAATTCACCCCTCCACTTT. Amino acids: CASSGHGNSPLHF.

This chain links TRBV7-2 with TRBJ2-7; TRBD1 is a possible D gene (7 bases). V shed 5 bases and J shed 0 bases, with 14 bases lying between them. CDR1 SGHTA and CDR2 FQGNSA come from the germline V gene. This CDR3 is 15 amino acids long. The chain's CDR3 is CASSIQGRSSYEQYF. The CDR3 region has the DNA TGTGCCAGCAGCATACAGGGGAGGAGCTCCTACGAGCAGTACTTC.

This chain uses TRBV5-1 with TRBJ2-7; perhaps TRBD1 as D (6 bases). The CDR3 covers 15 residues. Germline V lookup: CDR1 SGHRS, CDR2 YFSETQ. V lost 0 bases to trimming and J lost 2 bases, with 12 bases between them. CDR3 in amino acids: CASSLGQEGTYEQYV. In nucleotides, the CDR3 is TGCGCCAGCAGCTTGGGACAGGAAGGGACCTACGAGCAGTACGTC.

The chain employs TRBV28 and TRBJ1-2; no reliable D call. The CDR3 runs 13 residues. Germline V gene lookup returns CDR1 MDHEN and CDR2 SYDVKM. Trimming removed 2 bases from V and 7 bases from J, with 11 bases in between. The CDR3 here is CASSLDAGGGYTF. The DNA for the CDR3 is TGTGCCAGCAGTTTAGACGCAGGAGGTGGCTACACCTTC.

The chain recombines TRBV13 with TRBJ2-2; D is unresolved. Between the trimmed V and J ends, which lost 1 base and 7 bases, there was a span of 4 bases. Germline CDR1 is PRHDT and CDR2 is FYEKMQ (reference sequence). The CDR3 is made up of 12 amino acids. CDR3 sequence: CASSLEDGELFF. CDR3 DNA: TGTGCCAGCAGCTTAGAAGACGGGGAGCTGTTTTTT.

This rearrangement joins TRBV4-3 to TRBJ2-1; 8 nucleotides agree with TRBD2. V was pared by 0 bases and J by 4 bases, with 2 bases of the junction left unmatched. The length of the CDR3 is 15 residues. The germline CDR1 and CDR2 sequences are LGHNA and YSLEER. The CDR3 here is CASSQELAEYNEQFF. The CDR3 nucleotides are TGCGCCAGCAGCCAAGAACTAGCGGAATACAATGAGCAGTTCTTC.

The gene calls are TRBV5-6 and TRBJ1-2; D remains unclear. The CDR3 runs to 13 residues. The V end was cut by 0 bases, the J end by 4 bases, with 7 bases between. The germline CDR1 and CDR2 sequences are SGHDT and YYEEEE. Written as DNA, the CDR3 is TGTGCCAGCAGCTTGGCCGAGAGCTATGGCTACACCTTC. The encoded protein is CASSLAESYGYTF.

This chain links TRBV7-9 with TRBJ2-5; no clear D. There are 14 residues in the CDR3. V was cut by 3 bases and J by 7 bases, with 15 bases left in between. From germline, CDR1 is SEHNR and CDR2 FQNEAQ (reference sequence). CDR3 in amino acids: CASSFLVSGGTQYF. The CDR3 nucleotides are TGTGCCAGCAGCTTCCTGGTCTCCGGTGGGACCCAGTACTTC. The whole variable domain, filled in from reference TRBV7-9 and TRBJ2-5, reads DTGVSQNPRHKITKRGQNVTFRCDPISEHNRLYWYRQTLGQGPEFLTYFQNEAQLEKSRLLSDRFSAERPKGSFSTLEIQRTEQGDSAMYLCASSFLVSGGTQYFGPGTRLLVL.

This chain links TRBV7-3 with TRBJ2-3; tentatively, D is TRBD2 (6 bases). There are 16 residues in the CDR3. Germline CDR1 SGHTA, CDR2 FQGTGA. The V end was cut by 1 base, the J end by 0 bases, with 11 bases between. The DNA for the CDR3 is TGTGCCAGCAGCTTAATGGGCGGGGCTAGCACAGATACGCAGTATTTT. Protein product: CASSLMGGASTDTQYF.

This chain joins TRBV28 and TRBJ1-2, with D unresolved. The CDR3 consists of 12 residues. The V and J ends lost 7 bases and 6 bases respectively, with 12 bases between them. CDR1 MDHEN and CDR2 SYDVKM come from the germline V gene. The chain's CDR3 is CASMEREDGYTF. In DNA form, the CDR3 reads TGTGCCAGCATGGAGAGGGAGGATGGCTACACCTTC.

The chain carries TRBV7-9 and TRBJ2-3; TRBD2 matches 7 bases. Trimming took 7 bases from V and 2 from J; bases not matched to a gene: 9. The germline V gene has CDR1 SEHNR and CDR2 FQNEAQ (reference sequence). The CDR3 contains 15 residues. Here the CDR3 DNA reads TGTGCCAGCACGAGCGGGGAAGTGAACACAGATACGCAGTATTTT. Translating gives CASTSGEVNTDTQYF.

This clone occurred a few times. The chain recombines TRBV10-2 with TRBJ1-5; D uncertain. The CDR3 runs to 16 residues. Deletions cut 9 bases from V and 0 bases from J, with 18 bases between. CDR1 and CDR2 (germline): WSHSY, SAAADI. The CDR3 reads CARQWTGGYSNQPQHF. CDR3 DNA: TGCGCCAGACAATGGACGGGAGGGTATAGCAATCAGCCCCAGCATTTT.

This clone counts as medium-sized. CDR3 residues: CASSQDSFSYEQYF. DNA for the CDR3: TGCGCCAGCAGCCAAGACAGTTTCTCCTACGAGCAGTACTTC. The V call is TRBV4-3, the J call TRBJ2-7; D gene unclear. There are 14 residues in the CDR3. Germline assignment: CDR1 LGHNA and CDR2 YSLEER. Trimming left V 0 bases short and J 0 bases short, with 6 bases between.

The chain has TRBV2 and TRBJ2-7; D is possibly TRBD1 or TRBD2 (5 bases each). CDR1 SNHLY and CDR2 FYNNEI come from the germline V gene. This CDR3 region has 13 residues. With 6 bases removed from V and 3 bases from J, the gap between germline ends came to 12 bases. In nucleotides, the CDR3 is TGTGCCAGCAGCGCCGGGACCATCTACGAGCAGTACTTC. Encoded protein: CASSAGTIYEQYF.